One and the same sample provided the 28 T cell receptor beta chains below, sequenced in a study of CD8 T cells in ankylosing spondylitis. TCRdb called the 5' RACE reads again in MiXCR, with one record for every CDR3 protein. The sample has 300,000 to 350,000 distinct CDR3 sequences; 14% to 15% are singletons. Sequencing was carried out using blood, either unsorted or a sorted T cell fraction (not recorded which). The receptors were gathered from a male donor with ankylosing spondylitis or in good health (not recorded which).

In this sample, this clonotype turned up many times. The chain recombines TRBV5-1 with TRBJ2-7; D ambiguous. The V gene's germline CDR1 is SGHRS and CDR2 YFSETQ. This CDR3 is built from 13 residues. Trimming removed 0 bases from V and 4 bases from J, with 8 bases in between. The CDR3, as DNA: TGCGCCAGCAGCTTGGCGGAAAATTACGAGCAGTACTTC. This encodes CASSLAENYEQYF.

In this sample, this clonotype turned up a few times. This chain joins TRBV5-1 and TRBJ1-1; 8 nucleotides line up with TRBD1. J gave up 6 bases and V 5 bases, and 6 bases lay outside the gene matches. The germline CDR1 and CDR2 sequences are SGHRS and YFSETQ. This CDR3 is 13 amino acids long. The CDR3: CASRETGEAEAFF. In nucleotides, the CDR3 is TGCGCCAGCAGGGAGACAGGGGAGGCTGAAGCTTTCTTT.

The chain links TRBV12-3 or TRBV12-4 to TRBJ1-2; D is undetermined. The CDR3 loop spans 12 amino acids. V was shortened by 8 bases and J by 3 bases, with 10 bases between the two germline ends. The CDR3: CASFDMHYGYTF. The CDR3 region has the DNA TGTGCCAGCTTTGACATGCACTATGGCTACACCTTC.

The rearrangement joins TRBV5-1 to TRBJ2-1; D unclear. This CDR3 has 13 amino acids. Germline CDR1 and CDR2: SGHRS and YFSETQ. Trimming took off 2 bases at V and 5 bases at J, with 8 bases between the two ends. The CDR3 DNA follows: TGCGCCAGCAGCTTTGAAATTCACAATGAGCAGTTCTTC. Encoded protein: CASSFEIHNEQFF.

The sample holds a few counts of this clonotype. This chain uses TRBV7-6 with TRBJ2-7; 7 bases are shared with TRBD2. Germline V gene data show CDR1 as SGHVS and CDR2 as FNYEAQ. The CDR3 is made up of 17 amino acids. J gave up 5 bases and V 3 bases, and 16 bases lay outside the gene matches. CDR3 nucleotide sequence: TGTGCCAGCAGCTTCGCTCGCTTCGCGGGAGCTCCCCACGAGCAGTACTTC. It specifies CASSFARFAGAPHEQYF.

This clonotype has just a few counts. The chain joins TRBV20-1 to TRBJ2-5; D unresolved. This CDR3 spans 12 amino acids. Germline V CDR1 and CDR2: DFQATT, SNEGSKA (reference sequence). V lost 2 bases and J lost 1, with 5 bases in between. The CDR3 spells CSARTVQETQYF. The DNA of the CDR3 is TGCAGTGCTAGAACGGTCCAAGAGACCCAGTACTTC.

The V gene is TRBV20-1, the J gene TRBJ2-7, with TRBD2 matching 8 bases. In germline, CDR1 is DFQATT, CDR2 SNEGSKA (reference sequence). V shed 5 bases and J 5 bases; nucleotides not matched to a gene: 17. The CDR3 has 16 amino acids. DNA for the CDR3: TGCAGTGCTGTTGGTTCTGGCGGGAGGTCCGCCCACGAGCAGTACTTC. Translating gives CSAVGSGGRSAHEQYF.

This clonotype was recorded many times. The CDR3, as DNA: TGCAGCGTGAAAGCCCGTTGGGCCACAGATACGCAGTATTTT. Protein product: CSVKARWATDTQYF. The chain couples TRBV29-1 to TRBJ2-3; no definite D call. V shed 6 bases and J shed 2 bases, with 15 bases lying between them. The CDR3 length is 14 residues. The V gene's germline CDR1 is SQVTM and CDR2 ANQGSEA.

This clonotype appeared a few times. The chain joins TRBV5-1 to TRBJ2-5; D is perhaps TRBD1 (6 bases). Between the trimmed V and J ends, which lost 1 base and 2 bases, there was a span of 9 bases. The CDR3 sequence is 14 residues long. Germline CDR1 reads SGHRS; CDR2 reads YFSETQ. CDR3 bases: TGCGCCAGCAGCTTGTGGACAGAACAAGAGACCCAGTACTTC. It translates to CASSLWTEQETQYF.

The V and J genes are TRBV5-4 and TRBJ2-4, with D maybe TRBD2 (5 bases). The V gene's germline CDR1 is SGHNT and CDR2 YYREEE (reference sequence). V lost 0 bases and J lost 0, with 10 bases in between. CDR3 length equals 16 residues. CDR3 amino acids: CASSLGSRGAKNIQYF. As DNA, the CDR3 is TGTGCCAGCAGCTTGGGGTCCCGGGGAGCCAAAAACATTCAGTACTTC.

There are a few counts of this clonotype. V usage is TRBV12-3 or TRBV12-4 and J usage is TRBJ1-3; perhaps TRBD1 as D (6 bases). The CDR3 runs 15 residues. V gave up 3 bases and J gave up 6 bases, with 15 bases separating them. The CDR3 DNA sequence: TGTGCCAGCAGTTTGAGGCAGGGGCTGACAAACACCATATATTTT. It codes for CASSLRQGLTNTIYF.

This clonotype has at least ten counts. This chain connects TRBV12-3 or TRBV12-4 to TRBJ1-5, with TRBD1 matching over 9 bases. V lost 5 bases, J lost 7 bases, and 9 bases stayed unmatched. The CDR3 sequence is 15 residues long. CDR3 DNA: TGTGCCAGCAGTCTCACAGGGGGCGCGGGGCAGCCCCAGCATTTT. Translating it yields CASSLTGGAGQPQHF.

In this sample, this clonotype turned up many times. This chain connects TRBV12-3 or TRBV12-4 to TRBJ2-1; weak D call: TRBD1 (5 bases). Trimming removed 5 bases from V and 8 bases from J, with 10 bases in between. The CDR3 loop spans 12 amino acids. CDR3 sequence: CASSADSDEQFF. The CDR3 nucleotides read TGTGCCAGCAGTGCTGACAGTGATGAGCAGTTCTTC.

The sample holds a few counts of this clonotype. The CDR3 sequence is CASRTIARGELFF. The CDR3 DNA reads TGTGCCAGCAGAACGATAGCGAGAGGGGAGCTGTTTTTT. This chain connects TRBV12-3 or TRBV12-4 to TRBJ2-2, with D perhaps TRBD2 (5 bases). The V and J ends lost 6 bases and 8 bases respectively, with 13 bases between them. The CDR3 spans 13 residues.

The rearrangement links TRBV27 to TRBJ2-7, with D possibly matching TRBD2 (5 bases). This CDR3 comprises 14 residues. V was pared by 5 bases and J by 6 bases, with 17 bases between. Germline assignment: CDR1 MNHEY and CDR2 SMNVEV (reference sequence). In DNA, the CDR3 is TGTGCCAGCAGTGAATGGTCTCGAGGGAGCGAGCAGTACTTC. It is translated as CASSEWSRGSEQYF.

CDR3 DNA: TGCAGTGCTAGAGTTTGGACGAGCACAGATACGCAGTATTTT. Translating it yields CSARVWTSTDTQYF. The chain has TRBV20-1 and TRBJ2-3; no clear D. The V end lost 1 base, the J end lost 0 bases, and 8 bases lay between the germline ends. The CDR3 sequence is 14 residues long. Germline V CDR1 and CDR2: DFQATT, SNEGSKA (reference sequence).

This clonotype was observed a few times. J is TRBJ1-1 and V is TRBV7-2, with TRBD1 matching over 7 bases. The ends lost 3 bases at V and 4 bases at J; junction bases unmatched: 11. The CDR3 runs to 16 residues. Germline V gives CDR1 SGHTA, CDR2 FQGNSA. CDR3 sequence (DNA): TGTGCCAGCAGCTTGGGTGGGTTAGGGGGCATCACTGAAGCTTTCTTT. Residues: CASSLGGLGGITEAFF.

V and J are TRBV18 and TRBJ2-7, with D maybe TRBD1 (5 bases). This CDR3 has 13 amino acids. V was clipped by 2 bases and J by 2 bases, with 7 bases between them. CDR1 and CDR2 from the germline V gene are KGHSH and LQKENI. CDR3 loop: CASSPGAPYEQYF. The CDR3 nucleotides are TGTGCCAGCTCACCAGGGGCCCCCTACGAGCAGTACTTC.

This clonotype was picked up a small number of times. V is TRBV7-2 and J is TRBJ2-7, with TRBD2 matching over 12 bases. After removal of 5 bases from V and 3 bases from J, the junction contained 5 bases not matched to a gene. This CDR3 has 15 amino acids. Germline CDR1 is SGHTA and CDR2 is FQGNSA. This chain's CDR3 is CASSKTSGGHYEQYF. CDR3 nucleotides: TGTGCCAGCAGCAAGACTAGCGGGGGACACTACGAGCAGTACTTC.

The sample holds a few counts of this clonotype. The V call is TRBV29-1, the J call TRBJ2-1; 11 nucleotides line up with TRBD1. The CDR3 runs 13 residues. In germline, CDR1 is SQVTM, CDR2 ANQGSEA. V shed 7 bases and J 4 bases; nucleotides not matched to a gene: 3. Here the CDR3 DNA reads TGCAGCGCCAGGGACAGGGGGTACAATGAGCAGTTCTTC. Translated: CSARDRGYNEQFF.

This clonotype was found a few times. This sequence joins TRBV6-5 and TRBJ2-3, with 12 bases aligning to TRBD2. Germline V lookup: CDR1 MNHEY, CDR2 SVGAGI. The CDR3 is 18 amino acids. The ends lost 2 bases at V and 2 bases at J; junction bases unmatched: 8. This CDR3 reads CASSYMGLAGSSTDTQYF. The CDR3 DNA sequence: TGTGCCAGCAGTTACATGGGACTAGCGGGTTCCTCCACAGATACGCAGTATTTT.

The chain is built from TRBV6-1 and TRBJ2-1, with D tentatively TRBD1 (6 bases). The germline V and J ends were trimmed by 8 bases and 1 base, with 15 bases remaining between them. Germline-derived CDR1 and CDR2 are MNHNS and SASEGT. The CDR3 loop spans 15 amino acids. The CDR3 loop reads CASSQGKNSYNEQFF. The CDR3 DNA is TGTGCCAGCTCACAGGGAAAAAATTCCTACAATGAGCAGTTCTTC.

This clonotype was seen a handful of times. V gene TRBV12-3 or TRBV12-4 combines with J gene TRBJ2-1; 9 nucleotides line up with TRBD2. V was clipped by 7 bases and J by 9 bases; unmatched bases: 19. This CDR3 region has 17 residues. CDR3 in amino acids: CASNYEGLRGGLGEQFF. For the CDR3, the DNA is TGTGCCAGCAATTACGAGGGGCTGCGGGGGGGCCTCGGTGAGCAGTTCTTC.

This clonotype was detected a few times. The rearrangement uses TRBV4-2 and TRBJ2-1; 7 nucleotides agree with TRBD1. This CDR3 is built from 15 residues. V was pared by 0 bases and J by 6 bases, with 5 bases of the junction left unmatched. Germline CDR1 is LGHNA and CDR2 is YNFKEQ. Here the CDR3 reads CASSQDGQATNEQFF. The CDR3 bases are TGTGCCAGCAGCCAAGACGGACAGGCCACCAATGAGCAGTTCTTC.

The chain couples TRBV20-1 to TRBJ1-1, with D uncertain. V was trimmed by 0 bases and J by 1 base, leaving 12 bases between them. The CDR3 runs to 15 residues. Germline values: CDR1 DFQATT, CDR2 SNEGSKA (reference sequence). CDR3 nucleotide sequence: TGCAGTGCTAGAGATCCCGCCCGAGCGAACACTGAAGCTTTCTTT. This codes for CSARDPARANTEAFF.

This clonotype was seen more than once but under ten times. The genes are TRBV30 and TRBJ2-5; no clear D. Germline V gene sequence: CDR1 GTSNPN, CDR2 SVGIG (reference sequence). Trimming cost V 0 bases and J 7 bases, with 9 bases left between them. This CDR3 contains 12 residues. The DNA of the CDR3 is TGTGCCTGGAGTGTGGGGTCGAGGACCCAGTACTTC. It encodes CAWSVGSRTQYF.

This clonotype was seen a handful of times. V usage is TRBV18 and J usage is TRBJ2-2; tentative D call: TRBD1 (6 bases). The ends were cut back, 2 bases at V and 4 bases at J, with 11 bases in the middle. The CDR3 loop spans 15 amino acids. Germline CDR1 reads KGHSH; CDR2 reads LQKENI. The CDR3 DNA sequence: TGTGCCAGCTCACCAAAAGGGGGAGCCACCGGGGAGCTGTTTTTT. Residues: CASSPKGGATGELFF. Filled out from reference TRBV18 and TRBJ2-2, the complete variable domain reads NAGVMQNPRHLVRRRGQEARLRCSPMKGHSHVYWYRQLPEEGLKFMVYLQKENIIDESGMPKERFSAEFPKEGPSILRIQQVVRGDSAAYFCASSPKGGATGELFFGEGSRLTVL.

This clonotype has more than one count but fewer than ten. Sequence at one end of the junction differs from germline and may be a read error. The chain carries TRBV4-2 and TRBJ1-1; perhaps TRBD1 as D (6 bases). The CDR3 covers 15 residues. The germline CDR1 and CDR2 sequences are LGHNA and YNFKEQ. Here the CDR3 DNA reads TGTGCCAGCAACCAAGGTGACAGGAGAAAGGGTGAAGCTTTCTTT. Translation: CASNQGDRRKGEAFF.